This TCR beta chain appears in the sequencing data of a study of blood T cell repertoires in COVID-19 (dated by TCRdb to about 2020). With respect to the entire study: The collaborator samples originated in the United States, Italy and Spain and spanned the acute and convalescent phases of COVID-19. The prospective study material was composed of cDNA or gDNA derived from T cells, B-cell-depleted T cells, or PBMCs. The repertoires were released in a freely available public database intended as a resource for research on the immune response to SARS-CoV-2. Sample metadata almost always included a de-identified subject ID, COVID-19 status, age in years and sex. Where available, HLA class I and class II types were taken from metadata supplied by the sample provider and were not determined by assay-based typing. The dataset comprised deeply sampled blood TCRbeta repertoires from subjects exposed to, actively infected with, or recovered from COVID-19. Samples were obtained from the ongoing ImmuneRACE study (first 160 participants) and from some 1,300 subjects provided by 6 global collaborators. Findings and caveats that apply to the study as a whole: How much clinical and demographic metadata was included differed by source and by participant, and the metadata was provided uncurated.

The immunoSEQ Assay, a bias-controlled multiplex PCR, was used to amplify TCRbeta CDR3 regions from genomic DNA. The study's processing was this. Within the assay, amplification of reference gene primers was used to estimate how many nucleated cells each sample contained. To quantify the absolute abundance of each unique TCRbeta CDR3 rearrangement, sequence reads were collapsed and filtered. For each sample, productive Simpson clonality was calculated by taking the square root of Simpson's diversity index across productive rearrangements. TCRdb carries this immuneACCESS record with in-frame sequences only. Its versions omit some clonotypes, under half of them owing to an unresolved V gene in the studies checked, with the rest unexplained. D and trimming come from the DNA, and the V and J calls and clone size come from that table. The sample data list tens of thousands of clones, and around 87% of these were observed just once. The ten top clones hold approximately 17% of the sample.

Concerning this clone: Its antigen is still unknown. No base-level quality is on record; no much larger clone is a single base apart.

Each collaborating institution followed its own protocols to collect whole blood in K2EDTA tubes. For TCRbeta analysis, collaborators shipped samples in one of three forms: frozen whole blood, isolated PBMCs, or DNA extracted from either of those sample types. Compared with germline, V lacks 5 bases and J lacks 7 bases; bases without a gene match: 4. The CDR3 covers 13 residues, taking in both the cysteine and the phenylalanine. Just the 39-base CDR3 DNA is kept, in frame starting at base 1. The chain is made from TRBV12-3 or TRBV12-4 and TRBJ1-2, with 10 middle bases fitting TRBD1. The sequence was collected from a human donor in a cohort sampled during active COVID-19. Sequencing was carried out using peripheral blood. The CDR3 reads as follows: CASSRQGAVGYTF. The DNA sequence is as follows: TGTGCCAGCAGTCGACAGGGGGCTGTTGGCTACACCTTC.